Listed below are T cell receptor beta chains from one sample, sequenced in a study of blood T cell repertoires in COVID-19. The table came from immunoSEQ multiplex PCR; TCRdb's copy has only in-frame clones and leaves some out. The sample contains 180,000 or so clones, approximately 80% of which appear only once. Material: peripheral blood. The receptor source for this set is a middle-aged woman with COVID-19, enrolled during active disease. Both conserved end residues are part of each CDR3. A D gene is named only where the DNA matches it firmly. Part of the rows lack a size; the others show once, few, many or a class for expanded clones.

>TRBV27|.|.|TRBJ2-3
CASCKSGPMGTDTQYF
TGTGCCAGCTGCAAAAGCGGGCCGATGGGCACAGATACGCAGTATTTT
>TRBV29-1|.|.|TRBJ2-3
CSVRGLGTDTQYF
TGCAGCGTTCGGGGTTTGGGCACAGATACGCAGTATTTT
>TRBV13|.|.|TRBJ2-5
CASSYGLGLETQYF
TGTGCCAGCAGTTATGGGCTGGGCCTGGAGACCCAGTACTTC
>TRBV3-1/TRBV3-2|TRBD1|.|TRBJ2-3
CASSHPVRTGGAPDTQYF
TGTGCCAGCAGCCACCCAGTAAGGACAGGGGGCGCTCCAGATACGCAGTATTTT
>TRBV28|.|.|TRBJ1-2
CASTFKMNYGYTF
TGTGCCAGCACTTTTAAAATGAACTATGGCTACACCTTC
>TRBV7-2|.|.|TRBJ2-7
CASSLVAGAHYEQYF
TGTGCCAGCAGCTTAGTCGCGGGGGCACATTACGAGCAGTACTTC
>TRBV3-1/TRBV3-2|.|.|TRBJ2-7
CASSLGLSSYEQYF
TGTGCCAGCAGCCTGGGCCTGAGCTCCTACGAGCAGTACTTC
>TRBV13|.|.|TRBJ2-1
CASSTGTPGGEQFF
TGTGCCAGCAGCACTGGGACCCCCGGGGGTGAGCAGTTCTTC
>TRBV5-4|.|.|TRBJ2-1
CASSLAGGAYNEQFF
TGTGCCAGCAGCTTGGCCGGGGGTGCTTACAATGAGCAGTTCTTC
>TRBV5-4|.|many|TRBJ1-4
CASSLDRQEKLFF
TGTGCCAGCAGCTTGGACCGACAAGAAAAACTGTTTTTT
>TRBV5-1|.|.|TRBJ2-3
CASSLAPQRTASTDTQYF
TGCGCCAGCAGCTTGGCCCCCCAGCGGACAGCCAGCACAGATACGCAGTATTTT
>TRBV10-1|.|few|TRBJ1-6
CAGRGKRGNSPLHF
TGCGCCGGCAGGGGAAAACGGGGAAATTCACCCCTCCACTTT
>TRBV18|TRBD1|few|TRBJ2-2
CASSPTDRGRTGELFF
TGTGCCAGCTCACCAACCGACAGGGGGCGGACCGGGGAGCTGTTTTTT
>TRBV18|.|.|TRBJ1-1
CASSPPQNTEAFF
TGTGCCAGCTCACCACCCCAAAACACTGAAGCTTTCTTT
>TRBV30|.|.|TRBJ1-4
CAWSPTGGKGSLF
TGTGCCTGGAGCCCTACCGGAGGGAAGGGGAGTTTGTTT
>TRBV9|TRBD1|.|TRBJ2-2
CASSASGTGNTGELFF
TGTGCCAGCAGCGCCTCCGGGACAGGGAACACCGGGGAGCTGTTTTTT
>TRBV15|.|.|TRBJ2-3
CATRPPTMTDTQYF
TGTGCCACTCGACCCCCTACTATGACAGATACGCAGTATTTT
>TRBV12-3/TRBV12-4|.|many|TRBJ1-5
CASSWAGGGTQHF
TGTGCCAGCAGTTGGGCCGGAGGAGGGACCCAGCATTTT
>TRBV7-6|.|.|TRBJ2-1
CASSSEFF
TGTGCCAGCAGCTCTGAGTTCTTC
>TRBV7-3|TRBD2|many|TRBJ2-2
CASSPGGGSNNGELFF
TGTGCCAGCAGCCCGGGAGGGGGGTCGAATAACGGGGAGCTGTTTTTT
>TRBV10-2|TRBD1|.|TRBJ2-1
CASRDRTYNEQFF
TGCGCCAGCAGGGACAGGACCTACAATGAGCAGTTCTTC
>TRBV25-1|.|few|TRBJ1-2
CASSDRVGVGYGYTF
TGTGCCAGCAGTGACCGGGTAGGGGTGGGGTATGGCTACACCTTC
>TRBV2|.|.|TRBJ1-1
CASITRYVNTEAFF
TGTGCCAGCATAACCCGGTATGTGAACACTGAAGCTTTCTTT
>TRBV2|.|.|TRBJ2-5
CASSERTGRGETQYF
TGTGCCAGCAGTGAAAGGACAGGCCGGGGGGAGACCCAGTACTTC
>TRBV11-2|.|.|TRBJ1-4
CASSRTETGSNEKLFF
TGTGCCAGCAGCCGGACGGAAACGGGATCTAATGAAAAACTGTTTTTT
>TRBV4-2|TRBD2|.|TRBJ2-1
CASSHDSTSGRASYYNEQFF
TGTGCCAGCAGCCATGACTCGACTAGCGGGAGGGCCTCTTACTACAATGAGCAGTTCTTC
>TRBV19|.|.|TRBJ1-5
CASSIVGENQPQHF
TGTGCCAGTAGTATAGTCGGGGAAAATCAGCCCCAGCATTTT
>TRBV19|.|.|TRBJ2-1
CASSIVGGFNEQFF
TGTGCCAGTAGTATAGTTGGGGGGTTCAATGAGCAGTTCTTC
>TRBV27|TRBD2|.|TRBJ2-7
CATRGRGDDSYEQYF
TGTGCCACCCGGGGTCGGGGGGACGATTCCTACGAGCAGTACTTC
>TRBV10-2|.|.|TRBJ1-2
CASSDGGFYGYTF
TGCGCCAGCAGTGATGGGGGCTTCTATGGCTACACCTTC
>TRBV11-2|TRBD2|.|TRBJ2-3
CASSSGTSGARGTDTQYF
TGTGCCAGCAGCTCCGGGACTAGCGGGGCAAGGGGCACAGATACGCAGTATTTT
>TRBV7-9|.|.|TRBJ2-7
CASSQKTGSNYEQYF
TGTGCCAGCAGTCAAAAGACAGGATCGAACTACGAGCAGTACTTC
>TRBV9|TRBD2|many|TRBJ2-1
CASSPGLAANNEQFF
TGTGCCAGCAGCCCCGGACTAGCGGCTAACAATGAGCAGTTCTTC
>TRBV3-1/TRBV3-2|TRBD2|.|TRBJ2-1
CASSQEEEAGASYNEQFF
TGTGCCAGCAGCCAAGAAGAGGAAGCGGGAGCGTCCTACAATGAGCAGTTCTTC
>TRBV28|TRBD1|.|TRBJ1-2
CASSLGAGGTAQHYGYTF
TGTGCCAGCAGTTTAGGGGCGGGCGGGACAGCTCAACACTATGGCTACACCTTC
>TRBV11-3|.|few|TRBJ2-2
CASRGGPTGGSNTGELFF
TGTGCCAGCAGAGGGGGTCCAACAGGCGGTTCAAACACCGGGGAGCTGTTTTTT
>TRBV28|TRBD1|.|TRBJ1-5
CASSGQGSQPQHF
TGTGCCAGCAGTGGACAGGGGAGTCAGCCCCAGCATTTT
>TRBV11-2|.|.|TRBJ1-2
CASSFRSGGGWNDGYTF
TGTGCCAGCAGCTTTAGGAGCGGCGGGGGTTGGAATGATGGCTACACCTTC
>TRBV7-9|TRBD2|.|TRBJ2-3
CASSLKVGLAPSTDTQYF
TGTGCCAGCAGCTTGAAGGTGGGACTAGCGCCAAGCACAGATACGCAGTATTTT
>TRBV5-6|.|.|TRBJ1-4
CASSLDGEKLFF
TGTGCCAGCAGCTTGGACGGGGAAAAACTGTTTTTT
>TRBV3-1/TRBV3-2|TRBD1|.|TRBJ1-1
CASRPGTGDEAFF
TGTGCCAGCAGACCCGGGACAGGAGATGAAGCTTTCTTT
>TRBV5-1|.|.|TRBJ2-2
CASSLDGQSNTGELFF
TGCGCCAGCAGCTTAGACGGACAATCGAACACCGGGGAGCTGTTTTTT
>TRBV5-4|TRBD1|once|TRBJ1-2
CASSDRQGSYGYTF
TGTGCCAGCAGCGACCGACAGGGGTCCTATGGCTACACCTTC
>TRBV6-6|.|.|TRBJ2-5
CASSYSGQDQETQYF
TGTGCCAGCAGTTACTCGGGGCAGGATCAAGAGACCCAGTACTTC
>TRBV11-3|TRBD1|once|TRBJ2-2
CASSISGTGHTGELFF
TGTGCCAGCAGCATCTCCGGGACAGGGCACACCGGGGAGCTGTTTTTT
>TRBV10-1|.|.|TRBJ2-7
CASSEGQSYEQYF
TGCGCCAGCAGTGAAGGACAGTCCTACGAGCAGTACTTC
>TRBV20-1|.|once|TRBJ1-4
CSAGQGEKLFF
TGCAGTGCTGGGCAAGGTGAAAAACTGTTTTTT
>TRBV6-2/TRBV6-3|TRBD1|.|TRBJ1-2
CASSYDSHRDRGLYGYTF
TGTGCCAGCAGTTACGATTCCCACCGGGACAGGGGGCTCTATGGCTACACCTTC
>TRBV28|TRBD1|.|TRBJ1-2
CASSFPTGVRYGYTF
TGTGCCAGCAGTTTTCCCACAGGGGTACGGTATGGCTACACCTTC
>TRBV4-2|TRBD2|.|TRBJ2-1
CASSLAGADNEQFF
TGTGCCAGCAGCCTAGCGGGGGCAGACAATGAGCAGTTCTTC
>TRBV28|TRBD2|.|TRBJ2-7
CASSLGREVSYEQYF
TGTGCCAGCAGTTTAGGGCGGGAGGTTTCCTACGAGCAGTACTTC
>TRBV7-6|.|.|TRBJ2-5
CASSTGTTRDF
TGTGCCAGCAGCACAGGGACCACGCGAGACTTC
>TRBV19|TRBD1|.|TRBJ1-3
CASSLDRDSGNTIYF
TGTGCCAGTAGTTTGGACAGGGACAGTGGAAACACCATATATTTT
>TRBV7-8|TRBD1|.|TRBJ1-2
CASTGTELNYGYTF
TGTGCCAGCACCGGGACAGAATTAAACTATGGCTACACCTTC
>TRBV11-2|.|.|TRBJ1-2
CASSLIGLPADYTF
TGTGCCAGCAGCCTCATCGGCCTCCCTGCGGACTACACCTTC
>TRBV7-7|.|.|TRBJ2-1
CASSLRLGGAYNEQFF
TGTGCTAGCAGCTTAAGGTTAGGAGGAGCCTACAATGAGCAGTTCTTC
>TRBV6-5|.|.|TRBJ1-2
CASSPYTGGYTF
TGTGCCAGCAGCCCATACACAGGTGGCTACACCTTC
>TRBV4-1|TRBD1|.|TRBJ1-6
CASSQGDRNSPLHF
TGCGCCAGCAGCCAAGGGGACAGAAATTCACCCCTCCACTTT
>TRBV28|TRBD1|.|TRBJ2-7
CASSSRTGTPHEQYF
TGTGCCAGCAGTAGTAGGACAGGTACACCACACGAGCAGTACTTC